Below, one TCR beta chain is given with its context. Its antigen is as yet unknown. This sample was included in a study of cytomegalovirus exposure and HLA in healthy donors. General study findings and limits: The study put 150 to 200 TCR beta chains on its list as cytomegalovirus-associated.

PCR amplification relied on 60 Vbeta primers (plus 13 Jbeta primers). Sequencing used immunoSEQ multiplex PCR; TCRdb keeps in-frame clones, though not all of them. Among roughly 84,000 clones listed, approximately 80% were seen once. The J segment lost 2 bases and the V segment lost 1 base, leaving 3 bases of the junction unmatched. This CDR3 contains 15 residues. Germline V lookup: CDR1 SGHTA, CDR2 FQGNSA. The TCR originated in a human donor in good health. The sequenced material came from PBMCs. V usage is TRBV7-2 and J usage is TRBJ2-3; 7 positions match TRBD2. The CDR3: CASSLGLAVTDTQYF. The CDR3 coding sequence is TGTGCCAGCAGCTTAGGGCTAGCGGTCACAGATACGCAGTATTTT.